This TCR beta chain emerged from a study of T cell repertoires in cytomegalovirus infection. The CDR3 length is 13 residues. Trimming cost V 1 base and J 4 bases, with 7 bases left between them. Germline CDR1 and CDR2: SGHTA and FQGNSA. Findings of the study overall: Dominating the ex vivo response were TCR beta clonotypes that were CMV-specific and HLA-C-restricted. Pooled public TCR beta family frequency picked out CMV carriers with the relevant HLA.

Details on this clonotype: The target antigen is unknown.

TCRdb re-derived calls from the reads in MiXCR, one entry per CDR3 protein. Of approximately 220,000 distinct CDR3 sequences listed, about 39% were seen once; the top ten hold around 60%. This clonotype was obtained from a human donor in good health (CMV status not recorded). Some clones in this sample may be carry-over from other donors' samples. The sample in question was CD8+ T cells from cultured PBMCs, obtained from culture after CMV antigen stimulation. The chain recombines TRBV7-2 with TRBJ1-2; D perhaps matches TRBD1 (5 bases). Written as DNA, the CDR3 is TGTGCCAGCAGCTTAGGGGGGGGCTATGGCTACACCTTC. Translating gives CASSLGGGYGYTF.